These 9 T cell receptor beta chains were sequenced from one sample in a study of blood T cell repertoires in COVID-19 (dated by TCRdb to about 2020). The library was built by means of the immunoSEQ multiplex PCR assay. In its TCRdb copy, this immuneACCESS table keeps in-frame sequences only and misses some clones. Where compared with another copy, unresolved V genes explain less than half of these, and the others have no known cause. The sample table contains about 270,000 clones; only one count was recorded for approximately 86% of them. The leading ten clones occupy approximately 10% of the sample. The sequenced sample was peripheral blood. The receptors come from a man aged 40-55 years with active or convalescent COVID-19.

This chain uses TRBV7-9 with TRBJ1-2, with D maybe TRBD1 (6 bases). The V gene lost 5 bases and the J gene lost 4 bases, with 17 bases spanning the gap. The CDR3 sequence is 15 residues long. The germline V gene encodes CDR1 SEHNR and CDR2 FQNEAQ (reference sequence). CDR3 nucleotide sequence: TGTGCCAGCAGCCCTACCCTCGACAGGCCCTATGGCTACACCTTC. This codes for CASSPTLDRPYGYTF.

This chain uses TRBV5-6 with TRBJ1-1, with 9 bases fitting TRBD1. From germline, CDR1 is SGHDT and CDR2 YYEEEE. The ends lost 4 bases at V and 10 bases at J; junction bases unmatched: 11. The CDR3 is 14 amino acids. CDR3 residues: CASSPGTGSLGAFF. The DNA of the CDR3 is TGTGCCAGCAGCCCCGGGACAGGGTCCCTCGGAGCTTTCTTT.

This sequence joins TRBV6-1 and TRBJ1-2; D call uncertain. V lost 3 bases to trimming and J lost 5 bases, with 13 bases between them. The CDR3 sequence is 14 residues long. Germline V lookup: CDR1 MNHNS, CDR2 SASEGT. The CDR3 DNA follows: TGTGCCAGCAGTGAGGTTAGCGCCGTTTATGGCTACACCTTC. This translates into CASSEVSAVYGYTF.

The V and J genes are TRBV28 and TRBJ2-7, with D possibly TRBD2 on 5 matching bases. The V gene lost 7 bases and the J gene lost 4 bases, with 14 bases spanning the gap. This CDR3 region has 13 residues. In germline, CDR1 is MDHEN, CDR2 SYDVKM. CDR3 amino acids: CASTNRGLYEQYF. The CDR3, as DNA: TGTGCCAGCACTAACCGGGGTCTATACGAGCAGTACTTC.

The sample holds a few counts of this clone. The V gene is TRBV29-1, the J gene TRBJ1-1; D unresolved. The germline CDR1 and CDR2 sequences are SQVTM and ANQGSEA. The V end lost 7 bases, the J end lost 1 base, and 4 bases lay between the germline ends. The CDR3 is made up of 10 amino acids. The CDR3 nucleotides read TGCAGCGCCCAGAACACTGAAGCTTTCTTT. This gives the protein CSAQNTEAFF.

This chain links TRBV3-1 (or the pseudogene TRBV3-2) with TRBJ2-6; 8 bases are shared with TRBD1. The CDR3 sequence is 17 residues long. Germline lookup yields CDR1 LGHDT and CDR2 YNNKEL (reference sequence). Losses at the gene ends were 4 bases for V and 2 bases for J; bases not matched to a gene: 7. CDR3 amino acids: CASSPEPGGTGANVLTF. The DNA for the CDR3 is TGTGCCAGCAGCCCAGAGCCAGGGGGCACTGGGGCCAACGTCCTGACTTTC.

The rearrangement joins TRBV5-1 to TRBJ2-3; TRBD1 matches at 9 bases. Germline trimming cut 2 bases from V and 8 bases from J; bases unmatched to any gene: 6. This CDR3 is 14 amino acids long. Germline V gives CDR1 SGHRS, CDR2 YFSETQ. The CDR3: CASSLKDRGVTQYF. The CDR3 coding sequence is TGCGCCAGCAGCTTAAAGGACAGGGGTGTTACGCAGTATTTT.

V is TRBV7-9 and J is TRBJ2-1, with 11 bases aligning to TRBD2. The CDR3 consists of 15 residues. In germline, CDR1 is SEHNR, CDR2 FQNEAQ (reference sequence). V was clipped by 9 bases and J by 8 bases; unmatched bases: 12. CDR3: CASPLAGGVMDEQFF. The CDR3 DNA is TGTGCCAGTCCCCTAGCGGGGGGAGTGATGGATGAGCAGTTCTTC.

The CDR3 DNA sequence: TGTGCCACCAGCAGAGAGAGAGAAGCTTTCTTT. This encodes CATSREREAFF. The gene calls are TRBV15 and TRBJ1-1; D is unclear. This CDR3 region has 11 residues. V lost 0 bases, J lost 8 bases, and 4 bases lay in between. Germline-derived CDR1 and CDR2 are LNHNV and YYDKDF (reference sequence).